These 5 T cell receptor beta chains originate from one sample sequenced in a study of response to subunit inactivated influenza vaccine. TCRdb reprocessed the RT-PCR reads with MiXCR, giving one entry per CDR3 protein. The data show 650,000 to 800,000 distinct CDR3 sequences, with approximately 14% seen just once and less than 7% held by the top ten. The specimen was PBMCs from blood, collected around 14 days before vaccination. These receptors were obtained from a middle-aged man who received an inactivated influenza vaccine.

This clonotype occurred a few times. The V call is TRBV15, the J call TRBJ2-7, with TRBD1 as a possible D gene (5 bases). V was pared by 5 bases and J by 0 bases, with 8 bases between. Germline assignment: CDR1 LNHNV and CDR2 YYDKDF (reference sequence). The CDR3 totals 13 residues. The CDR3, as DNA: TGTGCCACCAGCGTCGACAGCTCCTACGAGCAGTACTTC. Translated: CATSVDSSYEQYF.

The sample holds a few counts of this clonotype. V gene TRBV10-2 combines with J gene TRBJ2-7; 8 bases match TRBD2. This CDR3 is built from 15 residues. V shed 2 bases and J 6 bases; nucleotides not matched to a gene: 9. Germline CDR1 is WSHSY and CDR2 is SAAADI. The DNA of the CDR3 is TGCGCCAGCAGTGAGCTACTCGGGAGGGCCTCCGAGCAGTACTTC. Translated, it gives CASSELLGRASEQYF.

This clonotype was recorded a few times. V usage is TRBV2 and J usage is TRBJ2-1; unclear D gene. The CDR3 has 13 residues. V lost 3 bases and J lost 7, with 10 bases in between. From germline, CDR1 is SNHLY and CDR2 FYNNEI. Written as DNA, the CDR3 is TGTGCCAGCAGTGACGAGCAGGATAATGAGCAGTTCTTC. Its translation: CASSDEQDNEQFF.

This sequence joins TRBV20-1 and TRBJ2-3, with TRBD2 identical over 9 bases. The J segment lost 3 bases and the V segment lost 5 bases, leaving 9 bases of the junction unmatched. The CDR3 is 15 amino acids. Germline V gene data show CDR1 as DFQATT and CDR2 as SNEGSKA (reference sequence). The CDR3, as DNA: TGCAGTGCTCCCCGGGGTAGCGGGAGTACAGATACGCAGTATTTT. Translating gives CSAPRGSGSTDTQYF.

This clonotype was seen just once. One junction end does not reproduce the germline sequence, and a read error may be involved. The chain combines TRBV7-7 with TRBJ2-1; D remains ambiguous. The end of the DNA is better explained by TRBJ2-7, so the J call may be wrong. This CDR3 spans 13 amino acids. Germline loops: CDR1 SSHAT, CDR2 FNYEAQ (reference sequence). The DNA of the CDR3 is TGTGCTAGCAGCCTCGGGTTCTACAATGAGCAGTACTTC. Translation: CASSLGFYNEQYF.